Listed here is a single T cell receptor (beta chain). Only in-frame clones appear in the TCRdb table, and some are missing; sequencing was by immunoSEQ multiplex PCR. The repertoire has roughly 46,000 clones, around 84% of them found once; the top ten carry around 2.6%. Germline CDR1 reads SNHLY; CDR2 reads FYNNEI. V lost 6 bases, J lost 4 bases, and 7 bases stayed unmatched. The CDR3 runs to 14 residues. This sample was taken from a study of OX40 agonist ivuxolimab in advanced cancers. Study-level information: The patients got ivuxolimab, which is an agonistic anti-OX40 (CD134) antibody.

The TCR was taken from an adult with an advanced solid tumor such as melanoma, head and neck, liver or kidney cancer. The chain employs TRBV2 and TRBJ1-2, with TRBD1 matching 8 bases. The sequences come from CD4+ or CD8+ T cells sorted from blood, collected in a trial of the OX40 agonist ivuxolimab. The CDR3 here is CASSFRQGSYGYTF. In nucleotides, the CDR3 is TGTGCCAGCAGCTTTCGACAGGGGAGCTATGGCTACACCTTC.